The sequence of this TCR beta chain was determined in a study of T-cell memory formation after mild COVID-19. TCRdb re-called the 5' RACE reads with MiXCR, one entry per CDR3 protein. The table includes about 180,000 distinct CDR3 sequences, about a fifth detected once. This clonotype has a handful of counts. Input material: PBMCs or a T cell subset sorted from them (not recorded which). This TCR came from a young man who had mild COVID-19 (a few samples of this study predate the infection). Cell type and time point are not known.

The CDR3 here is CASSSGLAPASTDTQYF. CDR3 sequence (DNA): TGTGCCAGCAGCTCGGGACTAGCCCCCGCTAGCACAGATACGCAGTATTTT. V gene TRBV5-5 combines with J gene TRBJ2-3; the match to TRBD2 covers 9 bases. The CDR3 contains 17 residues. Trimming at V came to 3 bases and at J to 0 bases, leaving 8 bases not matched to a gene. The germline V gene has CDR1 SGHKS and CDR2 YYEKEE (reference sequence).